This record looks at one TCR beta chain sequence and its context. The data stem from a study of T cell responses to AZD1222 COVID-19 vaccine. Sequencing used immunoSEQ multiplex PCR; TCRdb keeps in-frame clones, though not all of them. The repertoire holds around 130,000 clones, with about 93% as singletons. The germline V gene has CDR1 MNHEY and CDR2 SMNVEV (reference sequence). The CDR3 spans 15 residues. The V end was cut by 5 bases, the J end by 3 bases, with 17 bases between. The rearrangement uses TRBV27 and TRBJ2-7; no definite D call. The source of this sequence is an adult in good health. This sample comprised peripheral blood, obtained on day 0 of AZD1222 vaccination. The CDR3 DNA sequence: TGTGCCAGCAGTCCCACGGGTAGCCAAATCTACGAGCAGTACTTC. The encoded protein is CASSPTGSQIYEQYF.